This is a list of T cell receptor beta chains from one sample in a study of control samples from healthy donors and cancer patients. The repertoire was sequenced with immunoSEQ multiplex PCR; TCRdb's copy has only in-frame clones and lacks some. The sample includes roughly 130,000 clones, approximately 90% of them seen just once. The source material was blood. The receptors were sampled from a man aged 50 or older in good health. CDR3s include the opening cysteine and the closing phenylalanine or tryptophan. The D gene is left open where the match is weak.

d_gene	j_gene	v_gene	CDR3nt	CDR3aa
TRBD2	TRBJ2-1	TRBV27	TGTGCCAGCAGTTTATGGCCTAGCGGGGACAATGAGCAGTTCTTC	CASSLWPSGDNEQFF
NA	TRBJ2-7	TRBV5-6	TGTGCCAGCAGCTTGGCCAACAGGTTCCCCTACGAGCAGTACTTC	CASSLANRFPYEQYF
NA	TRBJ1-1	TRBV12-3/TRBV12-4	TGTGCCAGCAGTTTAACCTCCAGTTCTGAAGCTTTCTTT	CASSLTSSSEAFF
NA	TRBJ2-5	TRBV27	TGTGCCAGCAGCTCCCGGCTGACGGAGACCCAGTACTTC	CASSSRLTETQYF
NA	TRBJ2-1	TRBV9	TGTGCCAGCAGCTGGGTTGATAATGGCGGGGGCGAGCAGTTCTTC	CASSWVDNGGGEQFF
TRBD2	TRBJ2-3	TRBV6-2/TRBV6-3	TGTGCCAGCAGTTACTTTAGCGGGAGCACAGATACGCAGTATTTT	CASSYFSGSTDTQYF
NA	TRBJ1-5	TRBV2	TGTGCCAGCAGTGAAGCAGGGCGTCGGCAGCCCCAGCATTTT	CASSEAGRRQPQHF
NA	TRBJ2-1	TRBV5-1	TGCGCCAGCAGCTTGGTATCGTGGGGCTCCTACAATGAGCAGTTCTTC	CASSLVSWGSYNEQFF
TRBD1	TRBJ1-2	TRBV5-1	TGCGCCAGCAGCTTTGGGGGACAGGGGAACGATGGCTACACCTTC	CASSFGGQGNDGYTF
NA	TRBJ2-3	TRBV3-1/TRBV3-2	TGTGCCAGCAGCCCTACCGGAGGGTACGGCGTTACGCAGTATTTT	CASSPTGGYGVTQYF
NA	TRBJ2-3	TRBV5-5	TGTGCCAGCAGCTTGGTCGGACATAGCACAGATACGCAGTATTTT	CASSLVGHSTDTQYF
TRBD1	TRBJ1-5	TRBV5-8	TGTGCCAGCAAATCTTGGACAGGGGGAAATCAGCCCCAGCATTTT	CASKSWTGGNQPQHF
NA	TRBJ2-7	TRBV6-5	TGTGCCAGCAGCCCGGTGGGAAGCTCCTACGAGCAGTACTTC	CASSPVGSSYEQYF
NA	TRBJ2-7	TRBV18	TGTGCCAGCTCACCAGGTCTTCGGGACATGGGTGGCGAGCAGTACTTC	CASSPGLRDMGGEQYF
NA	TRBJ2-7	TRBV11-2	TGTGCCAGCAGCTTAGATCAGTTGGCGGTGCAGTACTTC	CASSLDQLAVQYF
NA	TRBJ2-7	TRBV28	TGTGCCAGCAGTTGGGCTCAGGGCCGCTCCTACGAGCAGTACTTC	CASSWAQGRSYEQYF
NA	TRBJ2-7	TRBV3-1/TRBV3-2	TGTGCCAGCAGCCACCGGACGGACTCCTACGAGCAGTACTTC	CASSHRTDSYEQYF
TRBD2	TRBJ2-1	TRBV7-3	TGTGCCAGCAGCCCGACTAGCGGGGGGGCAAATGAGCAGTTCTTC	CASSPTSGGANEQFF
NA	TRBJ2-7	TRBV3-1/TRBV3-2	TGTGCCAGCAGCCAAGATTCAGATTTGGACTACGAGCAGTACTTC	CASSQDSDLDYEQYF
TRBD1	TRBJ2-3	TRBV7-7	TGTGCTAGCAGCAGGACAGGCGTCGTGACAGATACGCAGTATTTT	CASSRTGVVTDTQYF
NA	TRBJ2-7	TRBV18	TGTGCCAGCTCACCTTCCCGGGACGGGTACGAGCAGTACTTC	CASSPSRDGYEQYF
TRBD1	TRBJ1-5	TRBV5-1	TGCGCCAGCAGCTCCACGACAGGGGTGGACCAGCCCCAGCATTTT	CASSSTTGVDQPQHF
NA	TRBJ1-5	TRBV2	TGTGCCAGCAGTGAAGCGTCCAGGCCCCAGCATTTT	CASSEASRPQHF
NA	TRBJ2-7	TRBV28	TGTGCCAGCAGTTTATGGACTTACGAGCAGTACTTC	CASSLWTYEQYF
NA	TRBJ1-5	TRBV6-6	TGTGCCAGCAGTGCTGCAGGGGTGGGTCAGCCCCAGCATTTT	CASSAAGVGQPQHF
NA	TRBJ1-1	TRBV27	TGTGCCAGCAGTTTATTCCGGGGCAAGTTGAACACTGAAGCTTTCTTT	CASSLFRGKLNTEAFF